This T cell receptor beta chain was retrieved from a study of beta chain features in type 1 diabetes. CDR3 length: 16 residues. J was trimmed by 0 bases and V by 6 bases; bases with no gene match: 6. In germline, CDR1 is SGHDT, CDR2 YYEEEE. Each donor gave one heparinised blood draw averaging approximately 100 mL. Expressed TCRB transcripts got sequenced, as all isolated RNA was reverse transcribed. TCRdb's table, derived via immunoSEQ multiplex PCR, lists solely in-frame clones and lacks some. The sample includes some 45,000 clones, 51% of them seen just once. The gene calls are TRBV5-6 and TRBJ2-1, with 10 bases aligning to TRBD2. The clonotype originates from a woman younger than 30 in good health. Sequencing was done on a sample of Tregs from blood. The CDR3 here is CASTLLAGSSYNEQFF. The CDR3 nucleotides are TGTGCCAGCACCCTACTAGCGGGGAGCTCCTACAATGAGCAGTTCTTC.